These 17 T cell receptor beta chains share one sample of origin, sequenced in a study of graft-versus-host responses after intestinal transplantation. The assay was immunoSEQ multiplex PCR, and TCRdb's table has in-frame clones only and misses some. This sample has some 50,000 clones; approximately 84% occur once, and the top ten carry 0.45% to 0.55%. No antigen has been identified for these receptors. The starting material was unstimulated CD4+ T cells sorted from spleen or lymph node cells, obtained before transplant. Source of these receptors: a human donor who was the organ donor for an intestinal transplant.

This chain links TRBV11-2 with TRBJ2-7; no clear D gene. The CDR3 sequence is 13 residues long. Germline CDR1 is SGHAT and CDR2 is FQNNGV. Trimming cost V 4 bases and J 0 bases, with 7 bases left between them. CDR3 region: CASSSTSSYEQYF. For the CDR3, the DNA is TGTGCCAGCAGCTCCACCAGCTCCTACGAGCAGTACTTC.

This chain connects TRBV2 to TRBJ2-1; perhaps TRBD2 as D (5 bases). CDR3 length: 12 residues. Germline CDR1 SNHLY, CDR2 FYNNEI. The ends were cut back, 7 bases at V and 6 bases at J, with 10 bases in the middle. As DNA, the CDR3 is TGTGCCAGCATCCGGGAACGCAATGAGCAGTTCTTC. This sequence encodes CASIRERNEQFF. Variable domain in full (rest from reference TRBV2 and TRBJ2-1): EPEVTQTPSHQVTQMGQEVILRCVPISNHLYFYWYRQILGQKVEFLVSFYNNEISEKSEIFDDQFSVERPDGSNFTLKIRSTKLEDSAMYFCASIRERNEQFFGPGTRLTVL.

This clone was counted a single time. J is TRBJ2-5 and V is TRBV10-3; D gene uncertain. Germline assignment: CDR1 ENHRY and CDR2 SYGVKD. Deletions cut 11 bases from V and 1 base from J, with 14 bases between. The CDR3 sequence is 13 residues long. The CDR3 DNA reads as TGTGCCGCGAGAACATTCCCCCAAGAGACCCAGTACTTC. Protein sequence: CAARTFPQETQYF.

The chain couples TRBV5-5 to TRBJ2-3; 11 positions agree with TRBD2. This CDR3 is built from 17 residues. V lost 4 bases, J lost 0 bases, and 7 bases stayed unmatched. Germline V CDR1 and CDR2: SGHKS, YYEKEE (reference sequence). CDR3 amino acids: CASSRTGTSGSTDTQYF. CDR3 nucleotides: TGTGCCAGCAGCAGAACCGGGACTAGCGGAAGCACAGATACGCAGTATTTT.

This chain links TRBV6-1 with TRBJ1-2, with D tentatively TRBD1 (5 bases). Germline V gene lookup returns CDR1 MNHNS and CDR2 SASEGT. The CDR3 has 12 amino acids. V lost 3 bases to trimming and J lost 4 bases, with 6 bases between them. As DNA, the CDR3 is TGTGCCAGCAGTGACAGGGTCTATGGCTACACCTTC. It specifies CASSDRVYGYTF.

This chain connects TRBV21-1 to TRBJ1-3. TRBV21-1 counts as a pseudogene. The CDR3 runs 16 residues. The CDR3 DNA reads as TGTGCCAGCAGCCCACCGGTGGAGGTGACTGGAAACACCATATATTTT. Its protein is CASSPPVEVTGNTIYF.

The rearrangement joins TRBV29-1 to TRBJ1-2, with TRBD1 matching 7 bases. This CDR3 spans 13 amino acids. CDR1 SQVTM and CDR2 ANQGSEA come from the germline V gene. V was clipped by 4 bases and J by 6 bases; unmatched bases: 8. The CDR3 here is CSVAVAGGDGYTF. The CDR3 DNA is TGCAGCGTTGCAGTGGCAGGGGGGGATGGCTACACCTTC.

This chain connects TRBV11-2 to TRBJ2-1; the D is unclear. The V gene's germline CDR1 is SGHAT and CDR2 FQNNGV. The CDR3 runs to 14 residues. V shed 6 bases and J shed 10 bases, with 19 bases lying between them. CDR3 nucleotides: TGTGCCAGCAGTACTCAAAGGACCGGTGGCGAGCAGTTCTTC. This translates into CASSTQRTGGEQFF.

This chain uses TRBV11-3 with TRBJ2-3; a weak D match, TRBD1 (5 bases). Germline V gene lookup returns CDR1 SGHNT and CDR2 YENEEA. The CDR3 has 15 residues. The V gene lost 5 bases and the J gene lost 3 bases, with 15 bases spanning the gap. CDR3 coding DNA: TGTGCCAGCAGCCCCCAAGGGGCTGGGACAGATACGCAGTATTTT. This sequence encodes CASSPQGAGTDTQYF.

The chain has TRBV6-1 and TRBJ2-1, with 11 nucleotides matching TRBD2. This CDR3 is built from 17 residues. Germline V gene lookup returns CDR1 MNHNS and CDR2 SASEGT. J lost 0 bases, V lost 4 bases, and 5 bases had no gene match. CDR3 sequence reads: CASSALTSGASYNEQFF. CDR3 DNA sequence: TGTGCCAGCAGTGCATTGACTAGCGGGGCCTCCTACAATGAGCAGTTCTTC.

The chain employs TRBV7-2 and TRBJ2-4, with D hard to call. The CDR3 covers 13 residues. Germline CDR1 SGHTA, CDR2 FQGNSA. The V end was cut by 2 bases, the J end by 5 bases, with 7 bases between. In DNA form, the CDR3 reads TGTGCCAGCAGCTTAAAAGGGCAAAACATTCAGTACTTC. Its protein is CASSLKGQNIQYF.

This rearrangement joins TRBV6-1 to TRBJ2-3; D gene unclear. This CDR3 contains 12 residues. V lost 5 bases and J 6 bases, leaving 9 bases between the germline ends. The germline V gene has CDR1 MNHNS and CDR2 SASEGT. The chain's CDR3 is CASSSRRDTQYF. CDR3 sequence (DNA): TGTGCCAGCAGTTCTCGACGGGATACGCAGTATTTT.

The rearrangement links TRBV13 to TRBJ2-5; D remains ambiguous. CDR3 size: 13 residues. Trimming cost V 5 bases and J 0 bases, with 7 bases left between them. Germline V gene data show CDR1 as PRHDT and CDR2 as FYEKMQ (reference sequence). CDR3 bases: TGTGCCAGCAGCCTCGGCCACCAAGAGACCCAGTACTTC. This codes for CASSLGHQETQYF.

The CDR3, as DNA: TGCGCCAGCAGCCAAGACACAGCGGGGGGCGATACGCAGTATTTT. This translates into CASSQDTAGGDTQYF. The rearrangement links TRBV4-3 to TRBJ2-3; 9 bases align to TRBD2. The V segment lost 0 bases and the J segment 6 bases; nucleotides outside the gene matches: 4. Germline CDR1 reads LGHNA; CDR2 reads YSLEER. The CDR3 runs 15 residues.

Only a few counts were recorded for this clone. V is TRBV7-8 and J is TRBJ2-1, with 16 bases fitting TRBD2. The CDR3 is 18 residues long. Per germline, CDR1 SGHVS and CDR2 FQNEAQ. V dropped 5 bases and J dropped 1; count of bases not matched to a gene: 5. The CDR3 coding sequence is TGTGCCAGCAGCCTGCCGGGACTAGCGGGAGGGTCCTACAATGAGCAGTTCTTC. It specifies CASSLPGLAGGSYNEQFF.

This rearrangement joins TRBV5-1 to TRBJ2-7; a weak D match, TRBD2 (7 bases). Trimming removed 2 bases at V and 3 bases at J, with 15 bases between. Germline V gene sequence: CDR1 SGHRS, CDR2 YFSETQ. This CDR3 is built from 15 residues. The CDR3, as DNA: TGCGCCAGCAGCTTTGAGGGGGGGCCGATCTACGAGCAGTACTTC. Translating it yields CASSFEGGPIYEQYF.

The gene calls are TRBV18 and TRBJ2-5, with D unresolved. The CDR3 extends over 12 amino acids. The V end was cut by 0 bases, the J end by 11 bases, with 10 bases between. Per germline, CDR1 KGHSH and CDR2 LQKENI. CDR3: CASSPPGPKQYF. DNA for the CDR3: TGTGCCAGCTCACCACCGGGTCCGAAGCAGTACTTC.